These T cell receptor beta chains were read from a single sample in a study of technical replicates of blood from a few donors. TCRdb's table, derived via immunoSEQ multiplex PCR, lists solely in-frame clones and lacks some. The sample contains about 89,000 clones, around 95% of which appear only once. The sample was T cells isolated from PBMCs. The receptors come from a human donor in good health. Each CDR3 is given with its conserved first and last residue. The order of the fields is J gene, clone size, V gene, D gene, CDR3 DNA, CDR3 protein. D genes are given only for firm matches. Clone size is not always given. Where it is, it says once, few, many or a class for expanded clones.

>TRBJ2-7|NA|TRBV10-2|NA
TGCGCCAGCAGGGGGGTTTTAGCGGTTAGCTCCTACGAGCAGTACTTC
CASRGVLAVSSYEQYF
>TRBJ1-2|NA|TRBV4-1|TRBD1
TGCGCCAGCAGAAAAGACAGGGGGCCAAGGGGATTCTATGGCTACACCTTC
CASRKDRGPRGFYGYTF
>TRBJ1-3|NA|TRBV29-1|NA
TGCAGCGTTGGGAGCGGATACACCATATATTTT
CSVGSGYTIYF
>TRBJ1-2|NA|TRBV11-3|NA
TGTGCCAGCAGCGGCGGGGTCTATGGCTACACCTTC
CASSGGVYGYTF
>TRBJ1-1|NA|TRBV19|NA
TGTGCCAGTAGGCCCGAGGGCACTGAAGCTTTCTTT
CASRPEGTEAFF
>TRBJ1-1|once|TRBV28|NA
TGTGCCAGCAGTTCCCGGGGGGGGACTGAAGCTTTCTTT
CASSSRGGTEAFF
>TRBJ1-2|once|TRBV9|TRBD1
TGTGCCAGCAGCACGACGGGGACAGCCTATGGCTACACCTTC
CASSTTGTAYGYTF
>TRBJ2-2|NA|TRBV15|NA
TGTGCCACCAGCAGCCGACTGGACACCGGGGAGCTGTTTTTT
CATSSRLDTGELFF
>TRBJ2-7|NA|TRBV5-1|TRBD1
TGCGCCAGCCGTCGACAGGGAGAGGGGCCCTACGAGCAGTACTTC
CASRRQGEGPYEQYF
>TRBJ2-3|NA|TRBV7-2|TRBD2
TGTGCCAGCAGCCTTGGGACTACCTCCACAGATACGCAGTATTTT
CASSLGTTSTDTQYF
>TRBJ2-7|NA|TRBV29-1|NA
TGCAGCGTTGTCAAGGGGCAGGGCTCCTACGAGCAGTACTTC
CSVVKGQGSYEQYF
>TRBJ1-1|once|TRBV7-6|NA
TGTGCCAGCAGCCCGTCAGGGTTCTGGATGAACACTGAAGCTTTCTTT
CASSPSGFWMNTEAFF
>TRBJ1-1|NA|TRBV5-1|TRBD1
TGCGCCAGCAGCTTGGACGGACAGGACACTGAAGCTTTCTTT
CASSLDGQDTEAFF